This T cell receptor beta chain was sequenced for a study of Tregs in tolerant kidney transplant recipients. Produced via immunoSEQ multiplex PCR; TCRdb's table is partial and in-frame only. This sample has more than 90,000 clones; approximately 93% occur once, and the top ten carry 1.5% to 2%. A remark on this clone: Germline and junction disagree at one end, which may indicate a read error. This sample also contains other DNA sequences that code for the same CDR3.

Mixed chimerism was transient after nonmyeloablative marrow transplants from related graft donors. Unstimulated Tregs (CD4+CD25+CD127-) and CD4+CD25- non-Tregs were sorted from PBMCs. The specimen comprised CD4+ T cells from blood (PBMCs), sampled 12 months after the transplant. This clonotype originated in a human patient who received a combined kidney and bone marrow transplant. Some T cells may have come from the graft donor.

CDR3: CASSWSGVYNSPLHF. The CDR3 DNA reads as TGTGCCAGCAGCTGGTCGGGGGTCTATAATTCCCCCCTCCACTTT. The rearrangement uses TRBV5-6 and TRBJ1-6; D possibly corresponds to TRBD1 (5 bases). The germline CDR1 and CDR2 sequences are SGHDT and YYEEEE. This CDR3 has 15 amino acids.